One and the same sample provided the 20 T cell receptor beta chains below, sequenced in a study of post-analysis software for immune sequencing data. The study, taken as a whole, reports: Controls had lower frequencies than patients of about 5 TRBV segments, which included TRBV5-6, TRBV5-1 and TRBV20-1.

Prepared TCR beta cDNA libraries contained unique molecular identifiers. TCRdb fed the PCR reads into MiXCR, producing one record per CDR3 protein. Seen here are about 770,000 distinct CDR3 sequences, roughly 50% observed once, and the top ten hold 4.9%. Antigen specificity for these receptors is unknown. The sequencing input was blood. The receptors were sampled from a girl between 10 and 17 years old with multiple sclerosis.

The rearrangement links TRBV6-5 to TRBJ2-1; possibly TRBD2 for D (6 bases). Trimming removed 2 bases at V and 10 bases at J, with 12 bases between. Germline CDR1 and CDR2: MNHEY and SVGAGI. The CDR3 sequence is 13 residues long. The CDR3: CASSYGDSSEQFF. CDR3 in DNA: TGTGCCAGCAGTTACGGGGACTCAAGCGAGCAGTTCTTC.

The rearrangement joins TRBV9 to TRBJ1-1, with 9 bases aligning to TRBD1. CDR1 is SGDLS, CDR2 YYNGEE, per germline. Trimming cost V 4 bases and J 3 bases; bases outside gene matches: 10. This CDR3 has 16 amino acids. The CDR3 region is CASSISRTGADTEAFF. In DNA form, the CDR3 reads TGTGCCAGCAGCATAAGCCGGACAGGGGCAGACACTGAAGCTTTCTTT.

At least ten counts were recorded for this clonotype. The V call is TRBV12-3 or TRBV12-4, the J call TRBJ1-2; 9 positions match TRBD1. The CDR3 totals 14 residues. V trimming: 8 bases; J trimming: 7 bases; junction bases outside the gene matches: 11. The CDR3 DNA follows: TGTGCCAGCCTCCCCGGGACAGGGCATTCTGGCTACACCTTC. Protein product: CASLPGTGHSGYTF.

The chain joins TRBV20-1 to TRBJ2-7, with 8 bases aligning to TRBD1. The assigned J gene may be wrong: the sequence end matches TRBJ2-5 better. This CDR3 region has 13 residues. The germline gives CDR1 DFQATT, CDR2 SNEGSKA (reference sequence). The chain's CDR3 is CSAPWTGKETQYF. The CDR3 bases are TGCAGTGCTCCCTGGACAGGGAAAGAGACCCAGTACTTC.

The genes are TRBV29-1 and TRBJ2-2, with unresolved D. The CDR3 is 12 amino acids. Germline V gives CDR1 SQVTM, CDR2 ANQGSEA. Trimming cost V 6 bases and J 1 base, with 6 bases left between them. CDR3 sequence reads: CSVTGNTGELFF. Written as DNA, the CDR3 is TGCAGCGTCACGGGGAACACCGGGGAGCTGTTTTTT.

This clonotype has more than one count but fewer than ten. The chain recombines TRBV6-5 with TRBJ2-7; TRBD1 is a possible D gene (7 bases). In germline, CDR1 is MNHEY, CDR2 SVGAGI. The CDR3 length is 14 residues. V lost 2 bases and J 4 bases, leaving 12 bases between the germline ends. CDR3 sequence (DNA): TGTGCCAGCAGTTACGTCCAGGGGGGATACGAGCAGTACTTC. This gives the protein CASSYVQGGYEQYF.

This clonotype has more than one count but fewer than ten. The chain employs TRBV12-3 or TRBV12-4 and TRBJ2-1, with D tentatively TRBD2 (5 bases). The CDR3 spans 14 residues. Trimming removed 8 bases from V and 6 bases from J, with 17 bases in between. The CDR3 DNA reads TGTGCCAGCCTCGGACTGATCCCTTCCAATGAGCAGTTCTTC. Amino acid sequence: CASLGLIPSNEQFF.

The chain recombines TRBV6-5 with TRBJ2-1; D might be TRBD1 or TRBD2, each matching 5 bases. Deletions cut 0 bases from V and 3 bases from J, with 15 bases between. Germline loops: CDR1 MNHEY, CDR2 SVGAGI. The CDR3 sequence is 17 residues long. The chain's CDR3 is CASSYSAPRGDYNEQFF. The CDR3, as DNA: TGTGCCAGCAGTTACTCGGCCCCCCGAGGGGACTACAATGAGCAGTTCTTC.

V is TRBV7-3 and J is TRBJ2-7; D may be TRBD1 (6 bases). Germline V gene sequence: CDR1 SGHTA, CDR2 FQGTGA. Trimming removed 5 bases from V and 7 bases from J, with 21 bases in between. The CDR3 loop spans 15 amino acids. The CDR3 DNA sequence: TGTGCCAGCAGCCTATCAGCAGGGGCCTACAATGAGCAGTACTTC. It is translated as CASSLSAGAYNEQYF.

J is TRBJ1-1 and V is TRBV6-5, with TRBD1 as a possible D gene (6 bases). The CDR3 length is 14 residues. Germline CDR1 reads MNHEY; CDR2 reads SVGAGI. V was clipped by 2 bases and J by 1 base, with 8 bases between them. The CDR3 DNA sequence: TGTGCCAGCAGTTACACGGACAGGAACACTGAAGCTTTCTTT. Translating it yields CASSYTDRNTEAFF.

The DNA of the CDR3 is TGTGCCATCAGTGAGTCAAGGGGCGATACACAAGAGACCCAGTACTTC. Its protein is CAISESRGDTQETQYF. This chain joins TRBV10-3 and TRBJ2-5; the D gene is possibly TRBD1 (5 bases). This CDR3 contains 16 residues. Germline V CDR1 and CDR2: ENHRY, SYGVKD. V dropped 0 bases and J dropped 2 bases, with 13 bases sitting between them.

To note about this clonotype: Just one base apart from a much larger clone, this may be a read error. V and J are TRBV5-1 and TRBJ2-3; D not resolved. Looked up from germline, CDR1 is SGHRS and CDR2 is YFSETQ. This CDR3 comprises 17 residues. V gave up 4 bases and J gave up 2 bases, with 20 bases separating them. As DNA, the CDR3 is TGCGCCAGCAGCCCCAGCAGGAGCCGATTTACCACAGATACGCAGTATTTT. Its protein product is CASSPSRSRFTTDTQYF.

This clonotype was counted between two and nine times. The genes are TRBV9 and TRBJ1-5; tentatively, D is TRBD1 (5 bases). Germline lookup yields CDR1 SGDLS and CDR2 YYNGEE. This CDR3 has 14 amino acids. The V end lost 3 bases, the J end lost 1 base, and 8 bases lay between the germline ends. CDR3 residues: CASSGGDSNQPQHF. The CDR3 DNA reads as TGTGCCAGCAGCGGAGGGGACAGCAATCAGCCCCAGCATTTT.

V is TRBV29-1 and J is TRBJ1-2; weak D call: TRBD1 (6 bases). Trimming left V 6 bases short and J 6 bases short, with 11 bases between. Germline V lookup: CDR1 SQVTM, CDR2 ANQGSEA. The CDR3 covers 11 residues. The CDR3 here is CSVGGADGYTF. The DNA of the CDR3 is TGCAGCGTGGGGGGGGCGGATGGCTACACCTTC.

The J gene is TRBJ2-5, the V gene TRBV5-1, with 9 bases aligning to TRBD1. Germline CDR1 SGHRS, CDR2 YFSETQ. Germline trimming cut 7 bases from V and 6 bases from J; bases unmatched to any gene: 10. The CDR3 is 14 residues long. DNA of the CDR3: TGCGCCAGCCGAGTAGATACAGGGGGCCAGACCCAGTACTTC. Amino acid sequence: CASRVDTGGQTQYF.

The V gene is TRBV18, the J gene TRBJ1-5; D is ambiguous. Germline V gives CDR1 KGHSH, CDR2 LQKENI. This CDR3 has 13 amino acids. V was clipped by 6 bases and J by 9 bases, with 15 bases between them. In DNA, the CDR3 is TGTGCCAGCTCCCATGGGTCCCCAGGGCCCCAGCATTTT. It yields the protein CASSHGSPGPQHF.

V gene TRBV6-5 combines with J gene TRBJ2-3, with D uncertain. Germline lookup yields CDR1 MNHEY and CDR2 SVGAGI. V gave up 5 bases and J gave up 4 bases, with 10 bases separating them. The CDR3 length is 13 residues. The CDR3 region has the DNA TGTGCCAGCAGTCCAGGCCCATCAGATACGCAGTATTTT. This translates into CASSPGPSDTQYF.

The genes are TRBV7-9 and TRBJ2-7; TRBD2 is a possible D gene (7 bases). Germline CDR1 SEHNR, CDR2 FQNEAQ (reference sequence). With 7 bases removed from V and 1 base from J, the gap between germline ends came to 20 bases. This CDR3 is 16 amino acids long. CDR3 in amino acids: CASTPSREGGSYEQYF. The CDR3 DNA follows: TGTGCCAGCACCCCTAGTAGGGAGGGGGGTTCCTACGAGCAGTACTTC.

This chain joins TRBV12-3 or TRBV12-4 and TRBJ2-7, with 12 positions matching TRBD2. The CDR3 covers 17 residues. Trimming took 5 bases from V and 0 from J; bases not matched to a gene: 8. The chain's CDR3 is CASSPTSGRHYSYEQYF. CDR3 sequence (DNA): TGTGCCAGCAGTCCTACTAGCGGGAGGCATTACTCCTACGAGCAGTACTTC.

The chain carries TRBV20-1 and TRBJ2-7; D unclear. The CDR3 is 12 residues long. Germline V gene sequence: CDR1 DFQATT, CDR2 SNEGSKA (reference sequence). V was pared by 1 base and J by 0 bases, with 4 bases between. This chain's CDR3 is CSARVSSYEQYF. The CDR3 DNA reads as TGCAGTGCTAGAGTCAGCTCCTACGAGCAGTACTTC.